These T cell receptor beta chains were read from a single sample in a study of blood T cells in healthy people across ages. In TCRdb, the 5' RACE reads were re-called with MiXCR into one record per CDR3 protein. This repertoire shows about 800,000 distinct CDR3 sequences, roughly 25% found once; its top ten account for under 4.5%. The data were also submitted as part of a second study, on T cells of mothers and their children.

The sequenced sample consisted of blood. The receptor source for this set is a boy between 10 and 17 years old in good health. CDR3s leave out the opening cysteine and the closing phenylalanine or tryptophan.

length,V,J,CDR3
11,TRBV20-1,TRBJ1-5,SARVTSNQPQH
11,TRBV19,TRBJ2-5,ASSIQVQETQY
14,TRBV15,TRBJ1-4,ATSRDRGQEHTKLF
12,TRBV20-1,TRBJ2-1,SARRVTGGGGQF
13,TRBV28,TRBJ1-2,ASRRWEEANYGYT
10,TRBV30,TRBJ1-1,ACNSDNTEAF
12,TRBV7-8,TRBJ2-7,ASSLEARNYEQY
10,TRBV29-1,TRBJ1-1,SVAFRNTEAF
13,TRBV2,TRBJ1-6,ASSGREGYNSPLH
14,TRBV20-1,TRBJ1-6,SARAKEGRGDSPLH
14,TRBV15,TRBJ2-3,ATSRGRTSGTDTQY
15,TRBV15,TRBJ1-4,ATYDRFQPATNEKLF
15,TRBV14,TRBJ2-1,ASSPTGAVDFYNEQF
14,TRBV29-1,TRBJ2-5,SVGKPGQGRAETQY
14,TRBV9,.,ASSVGGGRAPYEQF
12,TRBV27,TRBJ1-1,ASSPRWGLTEAF
14,TRBV5-6,TRBJ1-1,ASSTEQGRGNTEAF
11,TRBV19,TRBJ1-1,ASSISANTEAF
10,TRBV29-1,TRBJ2-3,SVAPSTDTQY
14,TRBV6-6,TRBJ2-7,ASSHLTGKLNYEQY
13,TRBV27,TRBJ2-3,ASRDLALLTDTQY
12,TRBV4-1,TRBJ2-5,ASSPGRERETQY
17,TRBV7-6,TRBJ2-1,ASSDSGSRFSSSYNEQF
10,TRBV7-2,.,ASSPYQNEQF
15,TRBV29-1,.,SVNVIDPMGSPIEQF
10,TRBV6-2/TRBV6-3,TRBJ2-3,ASSPTVDTQY
14,TRBV20-1,TRBJ2-3,SARAGQGPDTDTQY
11,TRBV29-1,TRBJ2-5,SVDRTGVETQC
9,TRBV20-1,TRBJ2-7,SASTGTGEY
14,TRBV4-3,TRBJ2-7,ASSQDGTSTSYEQY
13,TRBV29-1,TRBJ1-2,SVVIRQQPNYGYT
6,TRBV15,TRBJ2-5,APKEQY
12,TRBV29-1,TRBJ2-1,SASALGGDNEQF
12,TRBV28,TRBJ2-7,ASGILSEAYEQY
13,TRBV27,TRBJ2-3,ASTEAGGGTDTQY
14,TRBV7-3,TRBJ2-1,ASSSIAGAPYNEQF
13,TRBV28,TRBJ2-5,ASSLGQGSVGTQY
12,TRBV6-5,TRBJ1-5,ASKKGEVNQPQH
12,TRBV12-3/TRBV12-4,TRBJ2-5,ASSYGTAKETQY
10,TRBV12-3/TRBV12-4,TRBJ2-2,ASKKSAGELF
13,TRBV13,TRBJ2-7,ASSLRAGEINEQY
12,TRBV4-3,TRBJ1-1,ASSQDLGDTEAF
15,TRBV7-9,TRBJ2-2,ASSSRTPALATGELF
11,TRBV29-1,TRBJ2-5,SVEGQTGTQGY
13,TRBV5-1,TRBJ2-5,ASSPERGGLETQY
11,TRBV29-1,.,SVEGPGSYEQY
9,TRBV27,TRBJ2-5,ASTHRETQY
14,TRBV18,.,ASSPWEGGRINEQY
12,TRBV28,TRBJ2-7,ASSFWEATYEQY
11,TRBV7-2,TRBJ2-3,ASSIKPAAGVP
10,TRBV7-8,TRBJ2-5,ASRTNTGTQY
11,TRBV5-6,TRBJ2-3,ACSDSRGRGWY
15,TRBV28,TRBJ2-7,ASSLWFIAGGKEEQY